This TCR beta chain was documented in a study of shared T cell receptors in the human thymus. CDR3 length equals 16 residues. Trimming removed 0 bases from V and 4 bases from J; junction bases left unmatched: 5. Per germline, CDR1 ENHRY and CDR2 SYGVKD. TCRdb keeps only in-frame clones here, not all; method: immunoSEQ multiplex PCR. The table includes hundreds of thousands of clones, around 87% detected once. These same data were also listed under a study on human thymus T cells.

This TCR was recovered from a boy in the first two years of life with a congenital heart defect. The chain couples TRBV10-3 to TRBJ1-2; TRBD1 matches 10 bases. Sequences were obtained from thymocytes. The CDR3 DNA is TGTGCCATCAGTGAGTCCCCCGGGACAGGGGTCTATGGCTACACCTTC. Protein: CAISESPGTGVYGYTF.